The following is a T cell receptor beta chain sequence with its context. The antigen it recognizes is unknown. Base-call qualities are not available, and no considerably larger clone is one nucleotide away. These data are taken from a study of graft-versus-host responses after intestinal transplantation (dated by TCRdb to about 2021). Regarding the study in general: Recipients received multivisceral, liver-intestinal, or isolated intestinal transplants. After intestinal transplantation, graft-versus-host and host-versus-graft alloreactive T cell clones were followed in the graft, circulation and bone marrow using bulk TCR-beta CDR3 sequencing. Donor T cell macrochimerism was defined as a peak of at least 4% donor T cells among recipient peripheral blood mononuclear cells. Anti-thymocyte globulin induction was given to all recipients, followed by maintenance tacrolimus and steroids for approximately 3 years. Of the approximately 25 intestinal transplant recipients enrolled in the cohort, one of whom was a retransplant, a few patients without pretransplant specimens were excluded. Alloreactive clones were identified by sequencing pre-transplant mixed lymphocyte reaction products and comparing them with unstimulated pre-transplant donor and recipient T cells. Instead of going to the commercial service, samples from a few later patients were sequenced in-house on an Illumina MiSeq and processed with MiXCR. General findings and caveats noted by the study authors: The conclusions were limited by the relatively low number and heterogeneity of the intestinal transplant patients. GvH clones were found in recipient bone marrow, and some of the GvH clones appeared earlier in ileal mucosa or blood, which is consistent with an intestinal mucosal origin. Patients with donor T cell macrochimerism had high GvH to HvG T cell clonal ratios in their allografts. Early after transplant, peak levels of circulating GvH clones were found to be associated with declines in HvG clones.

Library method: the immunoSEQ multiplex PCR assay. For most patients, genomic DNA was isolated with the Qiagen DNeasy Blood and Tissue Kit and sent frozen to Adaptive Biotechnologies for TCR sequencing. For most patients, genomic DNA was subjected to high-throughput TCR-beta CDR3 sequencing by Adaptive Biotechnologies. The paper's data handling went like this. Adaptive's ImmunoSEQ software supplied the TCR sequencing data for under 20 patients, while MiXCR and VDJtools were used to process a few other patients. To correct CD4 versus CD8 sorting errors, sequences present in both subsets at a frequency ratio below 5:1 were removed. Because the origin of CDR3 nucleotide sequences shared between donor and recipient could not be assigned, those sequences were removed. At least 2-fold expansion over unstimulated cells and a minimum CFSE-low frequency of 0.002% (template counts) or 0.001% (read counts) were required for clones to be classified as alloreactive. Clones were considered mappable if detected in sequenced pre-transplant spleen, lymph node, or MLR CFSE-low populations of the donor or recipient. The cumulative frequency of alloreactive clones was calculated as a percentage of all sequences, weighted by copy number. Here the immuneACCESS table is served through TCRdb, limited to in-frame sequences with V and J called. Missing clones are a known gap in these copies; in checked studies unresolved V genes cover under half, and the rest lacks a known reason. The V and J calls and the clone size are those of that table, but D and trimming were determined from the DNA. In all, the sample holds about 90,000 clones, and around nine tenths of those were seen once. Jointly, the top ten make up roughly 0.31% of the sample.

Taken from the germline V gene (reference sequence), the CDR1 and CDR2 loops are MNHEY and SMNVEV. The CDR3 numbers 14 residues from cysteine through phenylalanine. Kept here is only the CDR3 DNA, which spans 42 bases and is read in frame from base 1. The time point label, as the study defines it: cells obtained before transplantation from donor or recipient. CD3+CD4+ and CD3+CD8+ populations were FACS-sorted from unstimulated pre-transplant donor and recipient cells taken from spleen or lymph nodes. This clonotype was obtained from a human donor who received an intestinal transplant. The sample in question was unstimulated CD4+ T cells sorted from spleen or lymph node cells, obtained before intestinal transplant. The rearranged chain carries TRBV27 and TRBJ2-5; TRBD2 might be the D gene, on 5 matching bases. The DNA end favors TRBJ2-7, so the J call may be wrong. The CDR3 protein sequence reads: CASSLTPRAYEQYF. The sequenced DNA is TGTGCCAGCAGCCTCACACCGAGGGCCTACGAGCAGTACTTC.